The rows below give T cell receptor beta chains drawn from one sample of a study of siplizumab effects on memory and regulatory T cells. The protocol was immunoSEQ multiplex PCR, while the TCRdb copy is restricted to in-frame clones and leaves out a portion. In the table there are 85,000 to 130,000 clones, 91% of which are singletons. Sequencing was performed on CD4+ T cells sorted from blood. The receptors originated from a human donor in good health. Some clones in this sample may be carry-over from other donors' samples. CDR3s leave out the opening cysteine and the closing phenylalanine or tryptophan. Fields, in order: V gene, J gene, clone size, CDR3 protein. A clone size is listed for some rows: how often the clone was seen (once, few, many), or a class if it is expanded.

TRBV28	TRBJ1-5	NA	ASSLGTGFDQPQH
TRBV18	TRBJ2-2	once	ASSPRDPGNTGELF
TRBV4-1	TRBJ1-1	NA	ASSQVVREEGAF
TRBV29-1	TRBJ2-1	NA	SAQSSYNEQF
TRBV15	TRBJ1-3	NA	ATSTRQSGNTIY
TRBV28	TRBJ2-5	NA	ASIPAGGGETQY
TRBV7-3	TRBJ2-1	NA	ASSPEREYSEQF
TRBV19	TRBJ1-5	NA	ATGTGTGNQPQH
TRBV14	TRBJ1-1	NA	ASSQVGRMNTEAF
TRBV7-9	TRBJ2-7	once	ASSSLGLAPYEQY
TRBV7-3	TRBJ2-2	once	ASSLALAGVTGELF
TRBV19	TRBJ2-7	NA	ASSILVTNQVYEQY
TRBV7-9	TRBJ2-1	NA	ASSRPAGGRNEQF
TRBV9	TRBJ2-7	NA	ASSVAGTTPYEQY
TRBV11-2	TRBJ1-5	NA	ASSFLRGVGNQPQH
TRBV5-1	TRBJ2-5	once	ASSPLYSGEGETQY
TRBV6-5	TRBJ2-7	NA	ASRTTGTGPYEQY
TRBV5-1	TRBJ2-5	NA	ASSLGTSGSKQETQY
TRBV29-1	TRBJ1-4	NA	SVDGTGGEKLF
TRBV2	TRBJ1-2	once	ASSDSGGSRGYT